This T cell receptor (beta chain) was documented in a study of response to subunit inactivated influenza vaccine. This clonotype was seen many times. TCRdb called the RT-PCR reads again in MiXCR, with one record for every CDR3 protein. The table lists some 550,000 distinct CDR3 sequences, around 21% of them singletons. V was trimmed by 3 bases and J by 0 bases, leaving 9 bases between them. The CDR3 extends over 15 amino acids. These data were also reused for a study on T cells expressing NK-cell markers. That publication notes: It was by 5'RACE template switching with UMIs that TCR beta cDNA was made. Cells sorted as CD3+CD56+NKG2C+, CD3+CD56+NKG2C- and CD3+CD56-NKG2C+ T cells supplied the TCR beta repertoires. A range of about 1.0-7.0% of CD8+ T cells consisted of dominant NKG2C+ clonotypes in a handful of donors.

This sequence joins TRBV12-3 or TRBV12-4 and TRBJ2-1; a possible D gene is TRBD2 (5 bases). The clonotype originates from a middle-aged man who received an inactivated influenza vaccine. The sample consisted of CD4+ T cells sorted from PBMCs, taken 12 days after vaccination. CDR3 DNA: TGTGCCAGCAGTTTTCGAGGGAGCTCCTACAATGAGCAGTTCTTC. Amino acids: CASSFRGSSYNEQFF.